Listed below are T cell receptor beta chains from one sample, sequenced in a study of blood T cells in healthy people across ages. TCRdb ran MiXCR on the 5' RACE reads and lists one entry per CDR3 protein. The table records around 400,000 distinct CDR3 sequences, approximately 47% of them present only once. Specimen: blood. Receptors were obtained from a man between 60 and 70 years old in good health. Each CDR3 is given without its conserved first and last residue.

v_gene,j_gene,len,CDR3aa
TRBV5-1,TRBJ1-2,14,ASSPEVAGPTGGYT
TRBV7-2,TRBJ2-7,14,ASSFYPRLASYEQY
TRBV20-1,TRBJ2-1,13,SARDPLGHFHEQF
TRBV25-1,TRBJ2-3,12,ASSEGQPGDTQY
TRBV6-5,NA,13,ASSYSINSWYEQY
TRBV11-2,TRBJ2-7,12,ASSSGRQTYEQY
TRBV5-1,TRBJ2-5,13,ASSWVGAKQETQY
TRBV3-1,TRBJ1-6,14,ASSRPDRAFDSPLH
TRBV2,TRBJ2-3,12,ASSAVGGADTQY
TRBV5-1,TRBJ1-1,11,ASSASAATEAF
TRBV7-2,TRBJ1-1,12,ASSQTGRNTEAF
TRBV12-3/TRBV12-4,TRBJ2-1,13,ASSPSGRSYNEQF
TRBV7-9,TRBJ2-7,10,ASSGLGGVQY
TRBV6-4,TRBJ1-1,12,ASSDSSKGSEAF
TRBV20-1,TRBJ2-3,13,SARLASSATDTQY
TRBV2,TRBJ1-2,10,ASSSEDYGYT
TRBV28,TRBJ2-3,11,ASSFRGPDTQY
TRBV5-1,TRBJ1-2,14,ASSSVRGPEIYGYT
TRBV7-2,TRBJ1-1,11,ASSSSYEGEAF
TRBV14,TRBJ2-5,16,ASSPHLGPGGSRETQY
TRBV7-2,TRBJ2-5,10,ASSTDQETQY
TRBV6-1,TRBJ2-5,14,ASSEETGTVQETQY
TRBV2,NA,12,ASRGTGGGETQY
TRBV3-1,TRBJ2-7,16,ASSQDGPSGDSENEQY
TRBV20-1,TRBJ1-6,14,SAGGGDSNYNSPLH